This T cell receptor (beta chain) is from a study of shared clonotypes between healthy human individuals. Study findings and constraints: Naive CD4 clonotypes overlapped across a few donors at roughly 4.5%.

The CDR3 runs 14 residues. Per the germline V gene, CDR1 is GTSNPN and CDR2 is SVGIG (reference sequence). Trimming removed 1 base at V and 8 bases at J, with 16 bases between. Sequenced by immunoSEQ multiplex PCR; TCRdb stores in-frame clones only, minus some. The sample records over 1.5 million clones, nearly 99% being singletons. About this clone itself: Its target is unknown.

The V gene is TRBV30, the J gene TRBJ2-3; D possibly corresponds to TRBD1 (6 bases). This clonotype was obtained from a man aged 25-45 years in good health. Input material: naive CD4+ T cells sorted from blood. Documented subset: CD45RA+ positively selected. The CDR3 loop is CAWSGRGRPRTQYF. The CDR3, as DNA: TGTGCCTGGAGTGGCAGGGGTCGTCCCCGTACGCAGTATTTT.